The 21 T cell receptor beta chains below all came from one sample that was sequenced in a study of OX40 agonist ivuxolimab in advanced cancers. The repertoire was sequenced with immunoSEQ multiplex PCR; TCRdb's copy has only in-frame clones and lacks some. The table lists around 150,000 clones, 90% of them singletons. Material: CD4+ or CD8+ T cells sorted from blood, obtained in a trial of the OX40 agonist ivuxolimab. The receptors were gathered from an adult with an advanced solid tumor such as melanoma, head and neck, liver or kidney cancer.

This clone was picked up a small number of times. The rearrangement links TRBV28 to TRBJ2-1; D remains ambiguous. V dropped 5 bases and J dropped 0 bases, with 8 bases sitting between them. The CDR3 is 14 amino acids. Looked up from germline, CDR1 is MDHEN and CDR2 is SYDVKM. CDR3 sequence: CASSGPVSYNEQFF. CDR3 nucleotide sequence: TGTGCCAGCAGTGGACCTGTCTCCTACAATGAGCAGTTCTTC.

The CDR3 DNA reads as TGTGCCAGCAGCTTCGGACAGGGCCGCTATAATTCACCCCTCCACTTT. Protein product: CASSFGQGRYNSPLHF. The chain is built from TRBV7-8 and TRBJ1-6; 8 nucleotides align to TRBD1. The germline V gene encodes CDR1 SGHVS and CDR2 FQNEAQ. There are 16 residues in the CDR3. With V trimmed by 3 bases and J by 3 bases, 4 bases remained unmatched.

Here the CDR3 reads CATSLGRADTQYF. CDR3 DNA sequence: TGTGCCACCAGTCTCGGGAGGGCAGATACGCAGTATTTT. This chain uses TRBV15 with TRBJ2-3, with 8 bases identical to TRBD2. The length of the CDR3 is 13 residues. Germline V gene data show CDR1 as LNHNV and CDR2 as YYDKDF (reference sequence). V trimming: 6 bases; J trimming: 4 bases; junction bases outside the gene matches: 3.

CDR3 DNA sequence: TGTGCCAGCAGCCCCCGGCGGACTATTCTCTACGAGCAGTACTTC. Encoded protein: CASSPRRTILYEQYF. The chain uses TRBV7-8 and TRBJ2-7, with D possibly matching TRBD2 (6 bases). The CDR3 runs 15 residues. V was clipped by 5 bases and J by 3 bases, with 17 bases between them. Germline V lookup: CDR1 SGHVS, CDR2 FQNEAQ. Supplemented by reference TRBV7-8 and TRBJ2-7, the full variable domain reads GAGVSQSPRYKVAKRGQDVALRCDPISGHVSLFWYQQALGQGPEFLTYFQNEAQLDKSGLPSDRFFAERPEGSVSTLKIQRTQQEDSAVYLCASSPRRTILYEQYFGPGTRLTVT.

The chain carries TRBV9 and TRBJ1-1; D possibly corresponds to TRBD1 (6 bases). This CDR3 contains 16 residues. Trimming shortened V by 3 bases and J by 0 bases, and 15 bases separated the two germline ends. Germline-derived CDR1 and CDR2 are SGDLS and YYNGEE. The CDR3 DNA is TGTGCCAGCAGCGACCAGTTTGGACAGTTGAACACTGAAGCTTTCTTT. This encodes CASSDQFGQLNTEAFF.

This clone has just one count. J is TRBJ2-5 and V is TRBV2; the D gene is possibly TRBD2 (6 bases). This CDR3 region has 15 residues. Deletions cut 3 bases from V and 4 bases from J, with 15 bases between. From germline, CDR1 is SNHLY and CDR2 FYNNEI. The CDR3 is CASSDPRGRPETQYF. In DNA, the CDR3 is TGTGCCAGCAGTGATCCCCGGGGGAGGCCAGAGACCCAGTACTTC.

The CDR3 is CAIEVGPGHPTPEQYF. For the CDR3, the DNA is TGTGCCATCGAGGTGGGACCGGGACACCCTACCCCCGAGCAGTACTTC. V and J are TRBV7-9 and TRBJ2-7, with D possibly being TRBD1 (6 bases). From germline, CDR1 is SEHNR and CDR2 FQNEAQ (reference sequence). V lost 10 bases and J 6 bases, leaving 28 bases between the germline ends. CDR3 length: 16 residues.

This chain links TRBV7-9 with TRBJ1-1; no definite D call. The V gene lost 1 base and the J gene lost 0 bases, with 12 bases spanning the gap. The V gene's germline CDR1 is SEHNR and CDR2 FQNEAQ (reference sequence). This CDR3 is 16 amino acids long. The CDR3 nucleotides are TGTGCCAGCAGCTTAGGGGGTGGTCGCGTGAACACTGAAGCTTTCTTT. This gives the protein CASSLGGGRVNTEAFF.

Here the CDR3 DNA reads TGTGCCAGCTCACCGACAGGGGGAGAGCCCCAGCATTTT. It specifies CASSPTGGEPQHF. The chain links TRBV18 to TRBJ1-5; 9 bases map to TRBD1. The germline gives CDR1 KGHSH, CDR2 LQKENI. V lost 3 bases, J lost 8 bases, and 2 bases stayed unmatched. The CDR3 is 13 amino acids.

This rearrangement joins TRBV4-1 to TRBJ2-5, with TRBD2 identical over 8 bases. V shed 1 base, J shed 5 bases, and the junction held 6 bases outside the gene matches. Germline V CDR1 and CDR2: MGHRA, YSYEKL. The CDR3 spans 15 residues. The CDR3 nucleotides read TGCGCCAGCAGCCAAGCGACTAGCGTCTTGGAGACCCAGTACTTC. Translated, it gives CASSQATSVLETQYF.

The rearrangement uses TRBV19 and TRBJ1-5; 7 bases agree with TRBD1. V gave up 8 bases and J gave up 3 bases; unmatched junction bases: 7. Germline V gene data show CDR1 as LNHDA and CDR2 as SQIVND (reference sequence). This CDR3 has 14 residues. This CDR3 reads CASFKQGTNQPQHF. Here the CDR3 DNA reads TGTGCCAGTTTTAAACAGGGGACCAATCAGCCCCAGCATTTT.

The rearrangement joins TRBV10-1 to TRBJ1-6; maybe TRBD1 (5 bases). CDR3 length: 12 residues. Trimming took off 3 bases at V and 15 bases at J, with 12 bases between the two ends. Germline CDR1 reads WNHNN; CDR2 reads SYGVQD (reference sequence). CDR3 loop: CASSDHQGVLHF. The CDR3 nucleotides read TGCGCCAGCAGTGATCATCAGGGAGTCCTCCACTTT.

The chain is built from TRBV2 and TRBJ2-1; the D gene is possibly TRBD1 (5 bases). CDR3 length: 12 amino acids. Trimming stripped 7 bases from V and 6 bases from J, with 10 bases between. Germline CDR1 and CDR2: SNHLY and FYNNEI. The chain's CDR3 is CASKDDSNEQFF. The CDR3 bases are TGTGCCAGCAAAGACGACAGCAATGAGCAGTTCTTC.

The chain carries TRBV6-6 and TRBJ1-1; D is unclear. Germline CDR1 reads MNHNY; CDR2 reads SVGAGI (reference sequence). Trimming shortened V by 2 bases and J by 2 bases, and 6 bases separated the two germline ends. CDR3 length: 13 residues. Written as DNA, the CDR3 is TGTGCCAGCAGTTACGGTGGAAACACTGAAGCTTTCTTT. This sequence encodes CASSYGGNTEAFF.

The chain has TRBV5-1 and TRBJ2-3; D may be TRBD2 (5 bases). Germline V gene sequence: CDR1 SGHRS, CDR2 YFSETQ. CDR3 size: 16 residues. V was trimmed by 4 bases and J by 1 base, leaving 16 bases between them. The CDR3 here is CASSHLAERGTDTQYF. The CDR3 DNA reads TGCGCCAGCAGCCACCTGGCGGAGAGGGGCACAGATACGCAGTATTTT.

This sequence joins TRBV19 and TRBJ1-5; D is perhaps TRBD1 (5 bases). Germline V gene sequence: CDR1 LNHDA, CDR2 SQIVND (reference sequence). This CDR3 is built from 18 residues. V lost 1 base and J lost 3, with 19 bases in between. The CDR3 DNA reads TGTGCCAGTAGTATAGGGATGCCGATCGACGGGACCAATCAGCCCCAGCATTTT. It is translated as CASSIGMPIDGTNQPQHF.

This chain links TRBV19 with TRBJ1-4, with D uncertain. Germline loops: CDR1 LNHDA, CDR2 SQIVND (reference sequence). This CDR3 comprises 15 residues. V lost 4 bases, J lost 6 bases, and 15 bases lay in between. The CDR3 region has the DNA TGTGCCAGTAGTACTACAGCCGCTGGGGATGAAAAACTGTTTTTT. Its translation is CASSTTAAGDEKLFF.

This chain joins TRBV6-1 and TRBJ1-1; possibly TRBD1 for D (5 bases). The V gene's germline CDR1 is MNHNS and CDR2 SASEGT. The CDR3 contains 12 residues. Trimming stripped 6 bases from V and 7 bases from J, with 12 bases between. The CDR3 here is CASRLSGGEAFF. The DNA of the CDR3 is TGTGCCAGCAGGTTGTCGGGGGGTGAAGCTTTCTTT.

This clone has only one observation. The chain joins TRBV21-1 to TRBJ2-7; TRBD2 reflects the table's D call only, with no check against the DNA. TRBV21-1 represents a pseudogene. The CDR3 loop spans 16 amino acids. As DNA, the CDR3 is TGTGCCAGCAGCAAAACCACTAGCGGGTGCTCCTACGAGCAGTACTTC. This gives the protein CASSKTTSGCSYEQYF.

The V gene is TRBV15, the J gene TRBJ2-2; D is unresolved. The CDR3 extends over 15 amino acids. The germline V and J ends were trimmed by 3 bases and 0 bases, with 8 bases remaining between them. Germline CDR1 is LNHNV and CDR2 is YYDKDF (reference sequence). The CDR3 region has the DNA TGTGCCACCAGCAGGGAGCGATCGAACACCGGGGAGCTGTTTTTT. It encodes CATSRERSNTGELFF.

This clone was picked up a small number of times. The chain couples TRBV11-1 to TRBJ2-4; D unresolved. The CDR3 consists of 13 residues. In germline, CDR1 is SGHAT, CDR2 FQDESV (reference sequence). Between the trimmed V and J ends, which lost 5 bases and 7 bases, there was a span of 12 bases. CDR3 coding DNA: TGTGCCAGCAGCCTTGATCTCCGGAACATTCAGTACTTC. It is translated as CASSLDLRNIQYF. Full variable domain (outside the CDR3, taken from reference TRBV11-1 and TRBJ2-4): EAEVAQSPRYKITEKSQAVAFWCDPISGHATLYWYRQILGQGPELLVQFQDESVVDDSQLPKDRFSAERLKGVDSTLKIQPAELGDSAMYLCASSLDLRNIQYFGAGTRLSVL.